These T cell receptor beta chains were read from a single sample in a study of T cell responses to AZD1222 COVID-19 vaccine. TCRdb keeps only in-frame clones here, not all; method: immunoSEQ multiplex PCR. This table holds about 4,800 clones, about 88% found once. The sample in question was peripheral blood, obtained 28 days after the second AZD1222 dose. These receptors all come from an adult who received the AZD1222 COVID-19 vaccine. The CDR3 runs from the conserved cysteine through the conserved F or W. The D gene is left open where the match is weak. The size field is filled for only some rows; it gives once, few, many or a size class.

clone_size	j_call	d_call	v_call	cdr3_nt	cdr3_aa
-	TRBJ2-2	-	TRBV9	TGTGCCAGCAGCACACACACCGGGGAGCTGTTTTTT	CASSTHTGELFF
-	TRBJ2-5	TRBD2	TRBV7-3	TGTGCCAGCAGCTTAAAGGGTACTAGCGGAGAGACCCAGTACTTC	CASSLKGTSGETQYF
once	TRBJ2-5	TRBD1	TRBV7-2	TGTGCCAGCACTTCCGGACAGGGAATAAAGACCCAGTACTTC	CASTSGQGIKTQYF
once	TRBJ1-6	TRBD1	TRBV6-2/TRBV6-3	TGTGCCAGCAGTTACTGGACAGGGGCTTCACCCCTCCACTTT	CASSYWTGASPLHF
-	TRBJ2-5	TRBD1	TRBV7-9	TGTGCCAGCAGCAACCTTTTGGGACAGCAAGAGACCCAGTACTTC	CASSNLLGQQETQYF
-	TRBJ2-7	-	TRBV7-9	TGTGCCAGCAGCGATACAGTTACAGGGACGGGAGTACATTACGAGCAGTACTTC	CASSDTVTGTGVHYEQYF
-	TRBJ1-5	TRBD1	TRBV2	TGTGCCACAGACAGGGTGAAGCAGCCCCAGCATTTT	CATDRVKQPQHF
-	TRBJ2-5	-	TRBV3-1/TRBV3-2	TGTGCCAGCAGCCAAGACCCTAGTTCGGAGACCCAGTACTTC	CASSQDPSSETQYF
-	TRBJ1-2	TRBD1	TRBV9	TGTGCCAGCAGCGTAGATTGGAGGGGGCAACACTATGGCTACACCTTC	CASSVDWRGQHYGYTF
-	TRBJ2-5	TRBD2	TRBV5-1	TGCGCCAGCTCGCCGGGACTAGCGGGAGGGATGGGAGAGACCCAGTACTTC	CASSPGLAGGMGETQYF
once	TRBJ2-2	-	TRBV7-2	TGTGCCAGCAGCTTAGGTTACGTCACCGGGGAGCTGTTTTTT	CASSLGYVTGELFF
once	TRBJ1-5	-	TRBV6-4	TGTGCCAGCAGGACCTCCGGGCAGAGCAATCAGCCCCAGCATTTT	CASRTSGQSNQPQHF
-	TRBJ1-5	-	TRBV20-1	TGCAGTGCTAGTAGCCAGCAGGGAGCCAATCAGCCCCAGCATTTT	CSASSQQGANQPQHF
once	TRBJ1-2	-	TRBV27	TGTGCCAGCAGTTTCAAAGGGAACCTTTTTGCCAACTATGGCTACACCTTC	CASSFKGNLFANYGYTF
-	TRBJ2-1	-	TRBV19	TGTGCCAGTAGTCCCCAGGGTGAGGATGAGCAGTTCTTC	CASSPQGEDEQFF
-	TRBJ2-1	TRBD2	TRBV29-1	TGCAGCGGCCGGACTAGCCAGTACAATGAGCAGTTCTTC	CSGRTSQYNEQFF
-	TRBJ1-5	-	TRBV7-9	TGTGCCAGCAGCCCGGCCGCAGGGAGTAATCAGCCCCAGCATTTT	CASSPAAGSNQPQHF
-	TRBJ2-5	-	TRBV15	TGTGCCACCAGCAGACTGACCGGGGAGACCCAGTACTTC	CATSRLTGETQYF
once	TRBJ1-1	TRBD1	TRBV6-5	TGTGCCAGCAGTCCCGGGACAGCCTACACTGAAGCTTTCTTT	CASSPGTAYTEAFF
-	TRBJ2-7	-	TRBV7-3	TGTGCCAGCAGCCCAGGAACTAGTGTCGAGCAGTACTTC	CASSPGTSVEQYF
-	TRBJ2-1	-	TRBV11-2	TGTGCCAGCAGCTCGCAGAGGGAGCAGTTCTTC	CASSSQREQFF
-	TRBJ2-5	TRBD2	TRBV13	TGTGCCAGCAGCTTAGAAGGGCTAGCGGGAGCGAGGGAGACCCAGTACTTC	CASSLEGLAGARETQYF
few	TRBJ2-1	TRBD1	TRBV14	TGTGCCAGCAGCCAAGAAACAGGGGGGATAAGTGAGCAGTTCTTC	CASSQETGGISEQFF
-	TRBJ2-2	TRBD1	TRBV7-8	TGTGCCAGCAGCCCCGAGGGACAGACGAACACCGGGGAGCTGTTTTTT	CASSPEGQTNTGELFF
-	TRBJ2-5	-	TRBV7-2	TGTGCCAGCAGCTGGGGAGGGGGCCGAGAGACCCAGTACTTC	CASSWGGGRETQYF